The 2 T cell receptor beta chains presented below share a single source sample, sequenced in a study of shared clonotypes between healthy human individuals. Using immunoSEQ multiplex PCR, the repertoire was profiled, and TCRdb retains in-frame clones only, with some absent. The data show roughly 2.1 million clones, about 93% seen once. CD45RO-negative, CCR7-selected cells formed the naive CD8 fraction, which excluded terminally differentiated effector memory CD45RA+ cells. Sequencing input: naive CD8+ T cells from PBMCs. Source of these receptors: a man between 18 and 29 years old in good health. Some clones in this sample may be carry-over from other donors' samples.

V gene TRBV13 combines with J gene TRBJ2-3, with 7 bases matching TRBD1. The CDR3 is 15 amino acids. CDR1 and CDR2 (germline): PRHDT, FYEKMQ (reference sequence). J was trimmed by 3 bases and V by 1 base; bases with no gene match: 4. The CDR3 DNA is TGTGCCAGCAGCTTAGAGGGGGACAGTACAGATACGCAGTATTTT. Amino acid sequence: CASSLEGDSTDTQYF.

This chain uses TRBV4-3 with TRBJ1-5; D gene unclear. CDR3 length: 13 amino acids. Germline V gives CDR1 LGHNA, CDR2 YSLEER. V was trimmed by 3 bases and J by 8 bases, leaving 11 bases between them. The CDR3 loop reads CASSHSGGKPQHF. CDR3 nucleotide sequence: TGCGCCAGCAGCCACTCGGGAGGAAAGCCCCAGCATTTT.